The 27 T cell receptor beta chains below come from one sample, sequenced in a study of T cells in tumors after PD-1 blockade. The table came from immunoSEQ multiplex PCR; TCRdb's copy has only in-frame clones and leaves some out. The sample consists of approximately 45,000 clones, more than 60% of them appearing once. The sequences come from PBMCs, collected before anti-PD-1 therapy. The receptors come from a human donor with advanced basal cell or squamous cell carcinoma (not recorded which).

This chain links TRBV6-1 with TRBJ2-6; D perhaps matches TRBD1 (6 bases). CDR1 and CDR2 from the germline V gene are MNHNS and SASEGT. V was clipped by 3 bases and J by 4 bases, with 16 bases between them. This CDR3 has 17 residues. The CDR3 DNA follows: TGTGCCAGCAGTGAGCAAAATAACAGGGCCGGGGCCAACGTCCTGACTTTC. It codes for CASSEQNNRAGANVLTF.

This clone has only a few counts. The chain joins TRBV7-3 to TRBJ1-6; D is unresolved. The CDR3 is 14 amino acids. V lost 4 bases to trimming and J lost 4 bases, with 8 bases between them. Germline V gene lookup returns CDR1 SGHTA and CDR2 FQGTGA. The CDR3 protein is CASSSQGYNSPLHF. The CDR3, as DNA: TGTGCCAGCAGCTCACAAGGATATAATTCACCCCTCCACTTT. Combining the CDR3 with reference TRBV7-3 and TRBJ1-6 gives the whole variable domain GAGVSQTPSNKVTEKGKYVELRCDPISGHTALYWYRQSLGQGPEFLIYFQGTGAADDSGLPNDRFFAVRPEGSVSTLKIQRTERGDSAVYLCASSSQGYNSPLHFGNGTRLTVT.

J is TRBJ1-1 and V is TRBV3-1 (or the pseudogene TRBV3-2); 7 positions match TRBD1. V gave up 5 bases and J gave up 1 base; unmatched junction bases: 4. CDR1 and CDR2 (germline): LGHDT, YNNKEL (reference sequence). There are 14 residues in the CDR3. CDR3 protein: CASSNNRGNTEAFF. CDR3 nucleotide sequence: TGTGCCAGCAGCAACAACAGGGGGAACACTGAAGCTTTCTTT.

CDR3 sequence: CASSQVIETQYF. The CDR3 DNA is TGTGCCAGCAGCCAAGTTATTGAGACCCAGTACTTC. The V gene is TRBV3-1 (or the pseudogene TRBV3-2), the J gene TRBJ2-5, with D unclear. The CDR3 runs to 12 residues. Looked up from germline, CDR1 is LGHDT and CDR2 is YNNKEL (reference sequence). V was pared by 1 base and J by 5 bases, with 5 bases between.

The chain couples TRBV12-3 or TRBV12-4 to TRBJ2-5; D uncertain. Trimming took 7 bases from V and 4 from J, leaving 13 bases between them. The CDR3 has 13 residues. The CDR3 here is CASTPSESETQYF. The CDR3 DNA sequence: TGTGCCAGCACTCCCTCGGAATCAGAGACCCAGTACTTC.

The rearrangement uses TRBV29-1 and TRBJ2-3; 7 nucleotides line up with TRBD2. This CDR3 contains 14 residues. Germline V gives CDR1 SQVTM, CDR2 ANQGSEA. V lost 1 base and J lost 3; bases outside the gene matches: 4. The DNA for the CDR3 is TGCAGCGTTGAAGGAGTAGCGGGTACAGATACGCAGTATTTT. It specifies CSVEGVAGTDTQYF.

V is TRBV5-4 and J is TRBJ2-7; 7 bases match TRBD2. The CDR3 runs to 15 residues. Germline V gene lookup returns CDR1 SGHNT and CDR2 YYREEE (reference sequence). With V trimmed by 0 bases and J by 2 bases, 5 bases remained unmatched. The CDR3 DNA is TGTGCCAGCAGCTTGGTTTCTAGCGGAACCTACGAGCAGTACTTC. Translating it yields CASSLVSSGTYEQYF.

The rearrangement links TRBV5-6 to TRBJ1-3, with D hard to call. V was cut by 4 bases and J by 0 bases, with 14 bases left in between. Germline V gives CDR1 SGHDT, CDR2 YYEEEE. The CDR3 contains 16 residues. Written as DNA, the CDR3 is TGTGCCAGCAGCAGACCAGGTTTATCCTCTGGAAACACCATATATTTT. This codes for CASSRPGLSSGNTIYF.

The chain couples TRBV18 to TRBJ1-1, with D perhaps TRBD1 (5 bases). The V gene's germline CDR1 is KGHSH and CDR2 LQKENI. V shed 1 base and J shed 1 base, with 10 bases lying between them. CDR3 length equals 15 residues. CDR3 in DNA: TGTGCCAGCTCACCACGGACAAGATCGAACACTGAAGCTTTCTTT. Translated, it gives CASSPRTRSNTEAFF. The full variable domain, rest sourced from reference TRBV18 and TRBJ1-1, is NAGVMQNPRHLVRRRGQEARLRCSPMKGHSHVYWYRQLPEEGLKFMVYLQKENIIDESGMPKERFSAEFPKEGPSILRIQQVVRGDSAAYFCASSPRTRSNTEAFFGQGTRLTVV.

The chain uses TRBV20-1 and TRBJ2-7; tentative D call: TRBD2 (6 bases). From germline, CDR1 is DFQATT and CDR2 SNEGSKA (reference sequence). V was shortened by 3 bases and J by 4 bases, with 16 bases between the two germline ends. The CDR3 length is 14 residues. The CDR3 sequence is CSASMEGQSYEQYF. As DNA, the CDR3 is TGCAGTGCTAGTATGGAGGGCCAATCTTACGAGCAGTACTTC.

This chain uses TRBV2 with TRBJ1-5; D is undetermined. This CDR3 has 14 residues. Trimming removed 1 base at V and 7 bases at J, with 11 bases between. Per germline, CDR1 SNHLY and CDR2 FYNNEI. CDR3 loop: CASSEVEGGQPQHF. Written as DNA, the CDR3 is TGTGCCAGCAGTGAAGTGGAGGGTGGCCAGCCCCAGCATTTT.

This clone appeared a few times. This rearrangement joins TRBV29-1 to TRBJ2-2; D is perhaps TRBD2 (6 bases). The CDR3 totals 14 residues. Trimming removed 5 bases from V and 1 base from J, with 11 bases in between. Germline V gene data show CDR1 as SQVTM and CDR2 as ANQGSEA. In nucleotides, the CDR3 is TGCAGCGTTCAAGCGGGCGGGAACACCGGGGAGCTGTTTTTT. Amino acid sequence: CSVQAGGNTGELFF.

The chain joins TRBV18 to TRBJ2-1; D remains unclear. Germline CDR1 KGHSH, CDR2 LQKENI. This CDR3 region has 18 residues. The ends were cut back, 1 base at V and 6 bases at J, with 22 bases in the middle. The CDR3 region has the DNA TGTGCCAGCTCACCACGAACGGCAGGCCACAGCGAGGCCAATGAGCAGTTCTTC. Translated, it gives CASSPRTAGHSEANEQFF.

The chain recombines TRBV4-2 with TRBJ2-5; 16 bases agree with TRBD2. The germline gives CDR1 LGHNA, CDR2 YNFKEQ. This CDR3 comprises 18 residues. After removal of 0 bases from V and 5 bases from J, the junction contained 6 bases not matched to a gene. The CDR3 DNA reads as TGTGCCAGCAGCCAAGAAGGGACTAGCGGGAGGGCCGGCGAGACCCAGTACTTC. Protein sequence: CASSQEGTSGRAGETQYF.

The V and J genes are TRBV14 and TRBJ2-5; TRBD1 aligns across 9 bases. Germline V lookup: CDR1 SGHDN, CDR2 FVKESK. This CDR3 is 14 amino acids long. With V trimmed by 8 bases and J by 4 bases, 8 bases remained unmatched. The CDR3 coding sequence is TGTGCCAGCGGATCGACAGGGGGGTTAGAGACCCAGTACTTC. This sequence encodes CASGSTGGLETQYF.

The genes are TRBV2 and TRBJ2-1; D possibly corresponds to TRBD2 (5 bases). CDR1 and CDR2 (germline): SNHLY, FYNNEI. Trimming pared 4 bases from V and 6 bases from J, leaving 10 bases between. The CDR3 length is 13 residues. CDR3 DNA: TGTGCCAGCAGTGCCGCCGGACTCAATGAGCAGTTCTTC. Amino acids: CASSAAGLNEQFF.

The chain has TRBV21-1 and TRBJ2-3; TRBD1 reflects the table's D call only, with no check against the DNA. TRBV21-1 is designated a pseudogene. This CDR3 has 12 residues. The CDR3 protein is CASSRTRDTQYF. The CDR3 DNA follows: TGTGCCAGCAGCAGGACAAGAGATACGCAGTATTTT.

V gene TRBV6-5 combines with J gene TRBJ1-1; no definite D call. Trimming cost V 7 bases and J 2 bases, with 17 bases left between them. CDR1 and CDR2 from the germline V gene are MNHEY and SVGAGI. The CDR3 has 15 amino acids. CDR3 in DNA: TGTGCCAGCATCGTACGCGGGTTTATCAACACTGAAGCTTTCTTT. This encodes CASIVRGFINTEAFF.

This clone was seen a handful of times. The chain carries TRBV15 and TRBJ2-2; 8 nucleotides align to TRBD1. The CDR3 extends over 15 amino acids. Trimming cost V 3 bases and J 1 base; bases outside gene matches: 1. In germline, CDR1 is LNHNV, CDR2 YYDKDF (reference sequence). The DNA for the CDR3 is TGTGCCACCAGCAGGGGGACAGGGAACACCGGGGAGCTGTTTTTT. It specifies CATSRGTGNTGELFF.

The chain couples TRBV28 to TRBJ2-7, with D possibly matching TRBD1 (5 bases). The CDR3 loop spans 14 amino acids. Germline V CDR1 and CDR2: MDHEN, SYDVKM. The germline V and J ends were trimmed by 8 bases and 4 bases, with 18 bases remaining between them. CDR3 in DNA: TGTGCCAGCTACCCCGCCCAGGGTGTATACGAGCAGTACTTC. As protein: CASYPAQGVYEQYF. Looking up the rest from reference TRBV28 and TRBJ2-7 gives the full variable domain: DVKVTQSSRYLVKRTGEKVFLECVQDMDHENMFWYRQDPGLGLRLIYFSYDVKMKEKGDIPEGYSVSREKKERFSLILESASTNQTSMYLCASYPAQGVYEQYFGPGTRLTVT.

V is TRBV3-1 (or the pseudogene TRBV3-2) and J is TRBJ2-5; D remains unclear. Trimming stripped 1 base from V and 2 bases from J, with 11 bases between. Germline V gene data show CDR1 as LGHDT and CDR2 as YNNKEL (reference sequence). The CDR3 consists of 15 residues. The chain's CDR3 is CASSQARYRQETQYF. The CDR3 DNA is TGTGCCAGCAGCCAAGCCAGGTACCGACAAGAGACCCAGTACTTC.

This clone was seen only a few times. The chain links TRBV11-3 to TRBJ2-1; D unclear. The ends were cut back, 5 bases at V and 5 bases at J, with 19 bases in the middle. Looked up from germline, CDR1 is SGHNT and CDR2 is YENEEA. The CDR3 extends over 16 amino acids. CDR3 region: CASSPVRANRDNEQFF. As DNA, the CDR3 is TGTGCCAGCAGCCCTGTTAGGGCAAATAGGGACAATGAGCAGTTCTTC.

The gene calls are TRBV5-1 and TRBJ2-3; D remains ambiguous. The CDR3 has 13 amino acids. V was trimmed by 7 bases and J by 4 bases, leaving 13 bases between them. Germline values: CDR1 SGHRS, CDR2 YFSETQ. The CDR3 nucleotides read TGCGCCAGCTTCGACCCGCCCTCAGATACGCAGTATTTT. It yields the protein CASFDPPSDTQYF.

This clone was seen a handful of times. CDR3 sequence reads: CAIHSSGKYGYTF. The DNA for the CDR3 is TGTGCCATCCACTCCTCAGGGAAGTATGGCTACACCTTC. The rearrangement uses TRBV6-6 and TRBJ1-2, with D possibly TRBD1 on 5 matching bases. The germline gives CDR1 MNHNY, CDR2 SVGAGI (reference sequence). V lost 10 bases to trimming and J lost 5 bases, with 17 bases between them. The CDR3 covers 13 residues.

The CDR3: CASSPGTGGQAFF. The CDR3 region has the DNA TGTGCCAGCAGTCCCGGGACAGGGGGCCAAGCTTTCTTT. The chain couples TRBV12-3 or TRBV12-4 to TRBJ1-1; the match to TRBD1 covers 12 bases. The junction had 4 bases not matched to a gene; V was cut back by 5 bases and J by 9 bases. This CDR3 has 13 residues.

The chain employs TRBV5-1 and TRBJ2-7; D gene unclear. The germline CDR1 and CDR2 sequences are SGHRS and YFSETQ. The CDR3 sequence is 13 residues long. The V gene lost 4 bases and the J gene lost 6 bases, with 14 bases spanning the gap. This chain's CDR3 is CASSQESLGEQYF. CDR3 bases: TGCGCCAGCAGCCAAGAATCCCTCGGCGAGCAGTACTTC. Looking up the rest from reference TRBV5-1 and TRBJ2-7 gives the full variable domain: KAGVTQTPRYLIKTRGQQVTLSCSPISGHRSVSWYQQTPGQGLQFLFEYFSETQRNKGNFPGRFSGRQFSNSRSEMNVSTLELGDSALYLCASSQESLGEQYFGPGTRLTVT.

The table lists this clone with a count of one. This chain links TRBV2 with TRBJ1-5; 10 nucleotides line up with TRBD1. Germline V gene data show CDR1 as SNHLY and CDR2 as FYNNEI. V trimming: 5 bases; J trimming: 2 bases; junction bases outside the gene matches: 3. The CDR3 sequence is 15 residues long. The CDR3 protein is CASSPDRGGNQPQHF. In nucleotides, the CDR3 is TGTGCCAGCAGTCCGGACAGGGGGGGCAATCAGCCCCAGCATTTT.